These 7 T cell receptor beta chains came from one sample sequenced in a study of T cells in Graves' hyperthyroidism and ophthalmopathy. Researchers took RNA transcripts and amplified the TCR beta CDR3 regions from them. RT-PCR in the first round (using the HTBI primer set) targeted the TCR CDR3. MiXCR was run by TCRdb on the multiplex PCR reads, yielding one entry per CDR3 protein. This sample carries around 400,000 distinct CDR3 sequences, roughly 15% of them seen once, and the ten largest clones take approximately 19%. Material: blood. Receptors originate from a woman aged 60-70 years with Graves' ophthalmopathy.

The table lists this clonotype with many counts. The chain employs TRBV12-5 and TRBJ2-2, with D unresolved. This CDR3 contains 15 residues. Trimming cost V 3 bases and J 2 bases, with 10 bases left between them. The germline CDR1 and CDR2 sequences are LGHNT and FRNRAP. The CDR3 spells CASGFIGSNTGELFF. The CDR3 DNA reads as TGTGCTAGTGGTTTTATCGGCAGCAACACCGGGGAGCTGTTTTTT.

The CDR3 here is CASSFGGGARELFF. The CDR3 region has the DNA TGTGCCAGCAGTTTTGGGGGAGGGGCAAGGGAGCTGTTTTTT. V usage is TRBV12-3 or TRBV12-4 and J usage is TRBJ2-2; TRBD2 aligns across 7 bases. V lost 3 bases, J lost 9 bases, and 7 bases stayed unmatched. The CDR3 is 14 residues long.

This clonotype was counted a few times. CDR3 bases: TGCAGCGTCGCTAGCGGGAGGGGCACCGGGGAGCTGTTTTTT. Amino acid sequence: CSVASGRGTGELFF. The chain joins TRBV29-1 to TRBJ2-2, with TRBD2 identical over 12 bases. The V gene's germline CDR1 is SQVTM and CDR2 ANQGSEA. This CDR3 comprises 14 residues. With 6 bases clipped from V and 4 bases from J, the junction kept 3 bases outside the gene matches.

The table lists this clonotype with many counts. The genes are TRBV28 and TRBJ2-1; 14 bases are a match to TRBD2. After removal of 5 bases from V and 0 bases from J, the junction contained 3 bases not matched to a gene. CDR3 length: 17 amino acids. Germline CDR1 is MDHEN and CDR2 is SYDVKM. The CDR3 reads CASSPGTSGSSYNEQFF. The CDR3 coding sequence is TGTGCCAGCAGTCCAGGGACTAGCGGGAGCTCCTACAATGAGCAGTTCTTC.

The table lists this clonotype with many counts. The chain joins TRBV2 to TRBJ2-1; TRBD2 matches at 10 bases. CDR3 length: 17 amino acids. CDR1 is SNHLY, CDR2 FYNNEI, per germline. The trim removed 1 base at V and 4 bases at J, leaving 7 bases unmatched. The CDR3: CASSEVVDSGGYNEQFF. CDR3 coding DNA: TGTGCCAGCAGTGAAGTAGTTGATAGCGGGGGGTACAATGAGCAGTTCTTC.

The sample holds many counts of this clonotype. V is TRBV30 and J is TRBJ2-2, with 7 bases that match TRBD2. Trimming cost V 1 base and J 0 bases; bases outside gene matches: 5. Germline-derived CDR1 and CDR2 are GTSNPN and SVGIG (reference sequence). The CDR3 sequence is 16 residues long. The CDR3 DNA sequence: TGTGCCTGGAGTGGGGGGGACTACCCGAACACCGGGGAGCTGTTTTTT. It yields the protein CAWSGGDYPNTGELFF.

A note on this clonotype: A much larger clone sits a single nucleotide away, making a read error possible. The rearrangement joins TRBV5-1 to TRBJ2-5; D might be TRBD2 (5 bases). CDR1 and CDR2 from the germline V gene are SGHRS and YFSETQ. There are 14 residues in the CDR3. CDR3 nucleotides: TGTGCCAGCAGAAGTTCTGGCGGCGGGGAGACCCAGTACTTC. Its protein is CASRSSGGGETQYF.